Listed here are 9 T cell receptor beta chains from one sample, sequenced in a study of shared clonotypes between healthy human individuals. The data were produced by immunoSEQ multiplex PCR, yet TCRdb's version contains in-frame clones alone and is incomplete. The table shows 2 million to 2.5 million clones, with approximately 95% occurring only once. Sequenced input: naive CD4+ T cells sorted from blood. Subset reported: CD45RA+ positively selected. These receptors all come from a man aged 18 to 29 in good health.

This clone came up once. V and J are TRBV5-1 and TRBJ2-1; no clear D gene. The germline CDR1 and CDR2 sequences are SGHRS and YFSETQ. V was shortened by 5 bases and J by 9 bases, with 15 bases between the two germline ends. CDR3 size: 13 residues. The CDR3 bases are TGCGCCAGCAGTGCCGGGCTCCAACTTGAGCAGTTCTTC. Translation: CASSAGLQLEQFF. The entire variable domain, with the rest obtained from reference TRBV5-1 and TRBJ2-1, is as follows: KAGVTQTPRYLIKTRGQQVTLSCSPISGHRSVSWYQQTPGQGLQFLFEYFSETQRNKGNFPGRFSGRQFSNSRSEMNVSTLELGDSALYLCASSAGLQLEQFFGPGTRLTVL.

The chain employs TRBV6-1 and TRBJ1-2; no definite D call. The CDR3 consists of 14 residues. Between the trimmed V and J ends, which lost 6 bases and 6 bases, there was a span of 17 bases. CDR1 and CDR2 (germline): MNHNS, SASEGT. The CDR3 is CASSREGLSDGYTF. For the CDR3, the DNA is TGTGCCAGCAGCCGGGAGGGTCTGTCGGATGGCTACACCTTC.

V gene TRBV10-2 combines with J gene TRBJ1-4; D possibly corresponds to TRBD1 (6 bases). This CDR3 is built from 14 residues. V was trimmed by 6 bases and J by 7 bases, leaving 15 bases between them. Germline V CDR1 and CDR2: WSHSY, SAAADI. The CDR3 reads CASSQGSSVEKLFF. CDR3 sequence (DNA): TGCGCCAGCAGCCAGGGGAGTAGTGTTGAAAAACTGTTTTTT.

Regarding this clone: This specimen includes other DNA sequences encoding the same CDR3. The chain combines TRBV7-9 with TRBJ2-3; D unclear. Germline CDR1 and CDR2: SEHNR and FQNEAQ (reference sequence). The CDR3 sequence is 12 residues long. The germline V and J ends were trimmed by 4 bases and 0 bases, with 2 bases remaining between them. In DNA form, the CDR3 reads TGTGCCAGCAGCTCGAGCACAGATACGCAGTATTTT. It is translated as CASSSSTDTQYF.

DNA for the CDR3: TGTGCCAGCAGCGGGGGCTCAAGCTTTAGCTCTGGGGCCAACGTCCTGACTTTC. It yields the protein CASSGGSSFSSGANVLTF. The rearrangement joins TRBV11-2 to TRBJ2-6, with a weak D call TRBD1 (6 bases). The CDR3 runs 18 residues. CDR1 and CDR2 from the germline V gene are SGHAT and FQNNGV. V lost 5 bases to trimming and J lost 0 bases, with 17 bases between them.

This rearrangement joins TRBV21-1 to TRBJ1-1; the D call TRBD1 from the table was never checked on the DNA. TRBV21-1 is flagged as a pseudogene. The CDR3 is 20 residues long. In DNA form, the CDR3 reads TGTGCCAGCAGCTACAGCTTATTCACAGGGGCGACCCCAACAAAGGCTGAAGCTTTCTTT. Its protein product is CASSYSLFTGATPTKAEAFF.

This clone was observed a handful of times. The chain combines TRBV6-5 with TRBJ2-7; the match to TRBD1 covers 9 bases. The CDR3 extends over 16 amino acids. V lost 3 bases and J lost 6; bases outside the gene matches: 12. Per the germline V gene, CDR1 is MNHEY and CDR2 is SVGAGI. CDR3 amino acids: CASSYSRDRETVEQYF. The CDR3 DNA is TGTGCCAGCAGTTATAGTCGGGACAGGGAGACGGTCGAGCAGTACTTC.

Only one count was recorded for this clone. The V gene is TRBV4-3, the J gene TRBJ2-7; 11 nucleotides align to TRBD2. Germline V CDR1 and CDR2: LGHNA, YSLEER. The CDR3 length is 15 residues. V lost 4 bases to trimming and J lost 5 bases; unmatched junction nucleotides: 7. The CDR3 DNA is TGCGCCAGCAGCCCTACTAGCGGGAGAGTCAACGAGCAGTACTTC. It specifies CASSPTSGRVNEQYF.

V gene TRBV18 combines with J gene TRBJ2-7; D possibly corresponds to TRBD1 (5 bases). The CDR3 has 15 amino acids. Germline-derived CDR1 and CDR2 are KGHSH and LQKENI. Trimming left V 1 base short and J 0 bases short, with 10 bases between. CDR3: CASSPLDSRSYEQYF. Here the CDR3 DNA reads TGTGCCAGCTCACCACTCGACAGTCGCTCCTACGAGCAGTACTTC.